This T cell receptor (beta chain) was documented in a study of shared clonotypes between healthy human individuals. Overall study context: Each donor had three CD4 naive, three CD4 memory, two CD8 naive and one CD8 memory plate. Study results and caveats: Only blood samples were collected, and tissue repertoires likely differ. Generation of non-shared clonotypes was less probable than generation of clonotypes shared by all four donors.

With 4 bases removed from V and 8 bases from J, the gap between germline ends came to 8 bases. The CDR3 has 10 amino acids. CDR1 and CDR2 from the germline V gene are SQVTM and ANQGSEA. The deep-level immunoSEQ assay was used. Generated by immunoSEQ multiplex PCR, the TCRdb table keeps only in-frame clones and is missing some. The sample shows 800,000 to 1,200,000 clones, approximately 78% of them seen only once. A few counts support this clone. The antigen remains unidentified. This clonotype was sampled from a young man in good health. Some clones in this sample may be carry-over from other donors' samples. This sequence joins TRBV29-1 and TRBJ1-1; D unresolved. The specimen sequenced was memory CD4+ T cells from PBMCs. Subset here: CD45RA-negative fraction. CDR3 region: CSVGVSEAFF. In DNA, the CDR3 is TGCAGCGTTGGTGTCTCCGAAGCTTTCTTT.